The 21 T cell receptor beta chains below were found in one sample sequenced in a study of cytomegalovirus exposure and HLA in healthy donors (dated by TCRdb to 2015 to 2018). Library construction relied on the immunoSEQ multiplex PCR assay. Here the immuneACCESS table is served through TCRdb, limited to in-frame sequences with V and J called. Missing clones are a known gap in these copies; in checked studies unresolved V genes cover under half, and the rest lacks a known reason. Present in this sample are about 130,000 clones, roughly 95% of which were seen just once. 1.5% to 2% of the sample lies in the top ten. Sequenced: PBMCs. These receptors all stem from a man between 18 and 29 years old in good health and CMV-seronegative.

To note about this clone: At one end the junction does not follow the germline gene, possibly because of a read error. The chain has TRBV9 and TRBJ2-4; D remains unclear. From germline, CDR1 is SGDLS and CDR2 YYNGEE. The CDR3 consists of 9 residues. CDR3 residues: CASSVGLNF. CDR3 nucleotides: TGTGCCAGCAGCGTAGGACTTAACTTC.

This clone was picked up one time. The chain uses TRBV6-5 and TRBJ2-3; the match to TRBD2 covers 11 bases. Germline-derived CDR1 and CDR2 are MNHEY and SVGAGI. The CDR3 runs to 15 residues. V gave up 3 bases and J gave up 7 bases; unmatched junction bases: 6. The CDR3 DNA reads as TGTGCCAGCAGTTATCTAGCGGGAGGAAAAAATACGCAGTATTTT. Its translation: CASSYLAGGKNTQYF.

This clone was counted once. The J gene is TRBJ2-1, the V gene TRBV12-5, with a tentative D call TRBD2 (5 bases). CDR3 length equals 14 residues. CDR1 LGHNT and CDR2 FRNRAP come from the germline V gene. V was shortened by 7 bases and J by 1 base, with 11 bases between the two germline ends. This CDR3 reads CASEKGVSYNEQFF. CDR3 nucleotides: TGTGCTAGTGAAAAGGGAGTTTCCTACAATGAGCAGTTCTTC.

This chain connects TRBV7-9 to TRBJ1-5, with D maybe TRBD1 (5 bases). V was cut by 2 bases and J by 5 bases, with 10 bases left in between. Germline CDR1 is SEHNR and CDR2 is FQNEAQ (reference sequence). There are 14 residues in the CDR3. The CDR3 protein is CASSLQGTHQPQHF. The DNA of the CDR3 is TGTGCCAGCAGCTTACAGGGAACCCATCAGCCCCAGCATTTT.

The DNA for the CDR3 is TGTGCCAGCAGCTACGGTCAGCGAGCGGGAGGAAGGAATGAGCAGTTCTTC. The encoded protein is CASSYGQRAGGRNEQFF. V gene TRBV7-3 combines with J gene TRBJ2-1; the match to TRBD2 covers 9 bases. The CDR3 covers 17 residues. Germline-derived CDR1 and CDR2 are SGHTA and FQGTGA. Trimming removed 4 bases from V and 7 bases from J; junction bases left unmatched: 14. The whole variable domain, filled in from reference TRBV7-3 and TRBJ2-1, reads GAGVSQTPSNKVTEKGKYVELRCDPISGHTALYWYRQSLGQGPEFLIYFQGTGAADDSGLPNDRFFAVRPEGSVSTLKIQRTERGDSAVYLCASSYGQRAGGRNEQFFGPGTRLTVL.

The chain couples TRBV4-2 to TRBJ2-7, with 7 bases identical to TRBD2. Germline lookup yields CDR1 LGHNA and CDR2 YNFKEQ. The CDR3 is 15 residues long. J lost 1 base, V lost 4 bases, and 7 bases had no gene match. CDR3 in DNA: TGTGCCAGCAGCCGCGGTGCGGGAGCATCCTACGAGCAGTACTTC. Protein: CASSRGAGASYEQYF.

The rearrangement joins TRBV28 to TRBJ2-1; D not resolved. CDR1 and CDR2 from the germline V gene are MDHEN and SYDVKM. This CDR3 comprises 16 residues. V was clipped by 4 bases and J by 1 base, with 14 bases between them. The CDR3 is CASSSSSTRSYNEQFF. The CDR3 DNA reads as TGTGCCAGCAGTTCCTCTTCGACAAGATCCTACAATGAGCAGTTCTTC. Full variable domain (missing parts from reference TRBV28 and TRBJ2-1): DVKVTQSSRYLVKRTGEKVFLECVQDMDHENMFWYRQDPGLGLRLIYFSYDVKMKEKGDIPEGYSVSREKKERFSLILESASTNQTSMYLCASSSSSTRSYNEQFFGPGTRLTVL.

The chain uses TRBV27 and TRBJ1-1; 8 bases are a match to TRBD1. Trimming cost V 6 bases and J 0 bases; bases outside gene matches: 12. CDR1 MNHEY and CDR2 SMNVEV come from the germline V gene (reference sequence). The CDR3 sequence is 17 residues long. The CDR3: CASSSPLRDRLNTEAFF. For the CDR3, the DNA is TGTGCCAGCAGCAGTCCACTTCGGGACAGGCTGAACACTGAAGCTTTCTTT.

The chain employs TRBV6-1 and TRBJ1-1; 8 bases align to TRBD1. CDR1 is MNHNS, CDR2 SASEGT, per germline. This CDR3 spans 15 amino acids. The ends lost 6 bases at V and 4 bases at J; junction bases unmatched: 10. The chain's CDR3 is CASRSSGTGSTEAFF. The CDR3 DNA sequence: TGTGCCAGCAGGTCGTCCGGGACAGGAAGCACTGAAGCTTTCTTT.

The chain joins TRBV4-1 to TRBJ2-7; D perhaps matches TRBD2 (5 bases). CDR3 length: 16 amino acids. The V gene's germline CDR1 is MGHRA and CDR2 YSYEKL. With 0 bases removed from V and 0 bases from J, the gap between germline ends came to 12 bases. The CDR3 sequence is CASSQEPGGRSYEQYF. In DNA form, the CDR3 reads TGCGCCAGCAGCCAAGAACCCGGCGGGCGCTCCTACGAGCAGTACTTC.

The CDR3 coding sequence is TGTGCCAGCAGTTCCTTAGATACGCAGTATTTT. Protein: CASSSLDTQYF. The genes are TRBV6-5 and TRBJ2-3; no clear D. V lost 4 bases, J lost 5 bases, and 4 bases lay in between. This CDR3 is 11 amino acids long. Germline loops: CDR1 MNHEY, CDR2 SVGAGI.

The chain has TRBV5-8 and TRBJ1-1; perhaps TRBD1 as D (6 bases). CDR1 is SGHTS, CDR2 YDEGEE, per germline. CDR3 length: 15 residues. V was shortened by 4 bases and J by 0 bases, with 13 bases between the two germline ends. CDR3 DNA: TGTGCCAGCAGCCCGGGGACATTTTTGAACACTGAAGCTTTCTTT. It specifies CASSPGTFLNTEAFF. The full variable domain, in which reference TRBV5-8 and TRBJ1-1 provide the parts outside the CDR3, is EAGVTQSPTHLIKTRGQQATLRCSPISGHTSVYWYQQALGLGLQFLLWYDEGEERNRGNFPPRFSGRQFPNYSSELNVNALELEDSALYLCASSPGTFLNTEAFFGQGTRLTVV.

This chain connects TRBV7-9 to TRBJ1-4; 9 bases match TRBD1. The CDR3 has 16 amino acids. CDR1 and CDR2 from the germline V gene are SEHNR and FQNEAQ (reference sequence). The V segment lost 5 bases and the J segment 12 bases; nucleotides outside the gene matches: 16. The CDR3 DNA sequence: TGTGCCAGCAGCCAGACAGCCGGACAGGGGCCGCTTCAACTGTTTTTT. This encodes CASSQTAGQGPLQLFF.

The chain links TRBV27 to TRBJ2-1, with 7 bases lining up with TRBD2. Trimming cost V 3 bases and J 7 bases; bases outside gene matches: 9. This CDR3 region has 15 residues. Looked up from germline, CDR1 is MNHEY and CDR2 is SMNVEV (reference sequence). As DNA, the CDR3 is TGTGCCAGCAGTTTGGGGGGACTAAACTTTAATGAGCAGTTCTTC. Protein product: CASSLGGLNFNEQFF.

This chain links TRBV4-3 with TRBJ1-2; TRBD1 matches 8 bases. CDR1 is LGHNA, CDR2 YSLEER, per germline. V lost 4 bases to trimming and J lost 6 bases; unmatched junction nucleotides: 7. The CDR3 loop spans 14 amino acids. The CDR3, as DNA: TGCGCCAGCAGCCCGGGGACAGGTCATGATGGCTACACCTTC. Its protein product is CASSPGTGHDGYTF.

CDR3 residues: CASSLWLADNNEQFF. CDR3 nucleotides: TGTGCCAGCAGCTTGTGGCTAGCGGACAACAATGAGCAGTTCTTC. This chain uses TRBV5-4 with TRBJ2-1; TRBD2 matches at 7 bases. The length of the CDR3 is 15 residues. CDR1 and CDR2 from the germline V gene are SGHNT and YYREEE (reference sequence). Unmatched junction bases numbered 6, after V lost 1 base and J lost 5 bases.

This chain uses TRBV7-9 with TRBJ2-2; 15 bases fit TRBD2. Germline-derived CDR1 and CDR2 are SEHNR and FQNEAQ (reference sequence). The CDR3 totals 19 residues. V lost 4 bases to trimming and J lost 7 bases; unmatched junction nucleotides: 13. CDR3 amino acids: CASSSTLGTSGRIGGELFF. CDR3 bases: TGTGCCAGCAGCTCCACGCTGGGGACTAGCGGGAGGATCGGCGGGGAGCTGTTTTTT. Full variable domain (missing parts from reference TRBV7-9 and TRBJ2-2): DTGVSQNPRHKITKRGQNVTFRCDPISEHNRLYWYRQTLGQGPEFLTYFQNEAQLEKSRLLSDRFSAERPKGSFSTLEIQRTEQGDSAMYLCASSSTLGTSGRIGGELFFGEGSRLTVL.

The V call is TRBV14, the J call TRBJ1-2; D call uncertain. From germline, CDR1 is SGHDN and CDR2 FVKESK. The CDR3 contains 14 residues. The V end was cut by 0 bases, the J end by 4 bases, with 9 bases between. The CDR3 DNA reads TGTGCCAGCAGCCAAGATCTGCTAACCTATGGCTACACCTTC. Translating it yields CASSQDLLTYGYTF.

The chain joins TRBV6-1 to TRBJ1-5; 12 bases line up with TRBD1. J was trimmed by 7 bases and V by 2 bases; bases with no gene match: 6. CDR3 size: 16 residues. Germline V CDR1 and CDR2: MNHNS, SASEGT. This CDR3 is CASSELGTGGEQPQHF. In nucleotides, the CDR3 is TGTGCCAGCAGTGAATTGGGGACAGGGGGCGAGCAGCCCCAGCATTTT.

J is TRBJ2-1 and V is TRBV7-2; no clear D. Germline CDR1 is SGHTA and CDR2 is FQGNSA. V shed 5 bases and J shed 2 bases, with 16 bases lying between them. CDR3 length: 16 amino acids. CDR3 in amino acids: CASSPHPPVTYNEQFF. The CDR3 nucleotides are TGTGCCAGCAGCCCCCACCCCCCGGTTACCTACAATGAGCAGTTCTTC. Full variable domain (outside the CDR3, taken from reference TRBV7-2 and TRBJ2-1): GAGVSQSPSNKVTEKGKDVELRCDPISGHTALYWYRQSLGQGLEFLIYFQGNSAPDKSGLPSDRFSAERTGGSVSTLTIQRTQQEDSAVYLCASSPHPPVTYNEQFFGPGTRLTVL.

The rearrangement links TRBV28 to TRBJ1-2; 8 nucleotides agree with TRBD1. The length of the CDR3 is 15 residues. CDR1 is MDHEN and CDR2 is SYDVKM in the germline V gene. V shed 2 bases, J shed 0 bases, and the junction held 2 bases outside the gene matches. This chain's CDR3 is CASSLEDRANYGYTF. The CDR3 region has the DNA TGTGCCAGCAGTTTAGAGGACAGGGCTAACTATGGCTACACCTTC.